The 19 T cell receptor beta chains below all came from one sample that was sequenced in a study of OX40 agonist ivuxolimab in advanced cancers. Assay used: immunoSEQ multiplex PCR; TCRdb lists only in-frame clones, some missing. The table lists 70,000 or so clones, 75% to 85% of them singletons. Source: CD4+ or CD8+ T cells sorted from blood, taken in a trial of the OX40 agonist ivuxolimab. These receptors were obtained from an adult with an advanced solid tumor such as melanoma, head and neck, liver or kidney cancer.

The J gene is TRBJ1-1, the V gene TRBV7-9; D gene uncertain. V was pared by 1 base and J by 2 bases, with 8 bases between. Looked up from germline, CDR1 is SEHNR and CDR2 is FQNEAQ (reference sequence). This CDR3 contains 14 residues. The CDR3 DNA reads as TGTGCCAGCAGCTTAGGAACAGCCAACACTGAAGCTTTCTTT. It codes for CASSLGTANTEAFF.

The chain recombines TRBV7-9 with TRBJ1-2, with 7 nucleotides matching TRBD1. V shed 5 bases and J 8 bases; nucleotides not matched to a gene: 14. The CDR3 sequence is 15 residues long. CDR1 is SEHNR and CDR2 is FQNEAQ in the germline V gene (reference sequence). The CDR3 DNA is TGTGCCAGCAGCCAGACCACCGGGACAGCAGAGGGCTACACCTTC. As protein: CASSQTTGTAEGYTF.

The rearrangement joins TRBV7-8 to TRBJ2-1; weak D call: TRBD1 (5 bases). The CDR3 sequence is 17 residues long. V lost 2 bases and J 0 bases, leaving 14 bases between the germline ends. Germline V gene sequence: CDR1 SGHVS, CDR2 FQNEAQ. The CDR3 loop is CASSLFGRGLSYNEQFF. The CDR3 DNA follows: TGTGCCAGCAGCTTATTCGGAAGGGGCCTCTCCTACAATGAGCAGTTCTTC. Drawing the rest from reference TRBV7-8 and TRBJ2-1, the complete variable domain is GAGVSQSPRYKVAKRGQDVALRCDPISGHVSLFWYQQALGQGPEFLTYFQNEAQLDKSGLPSDRFFAERPEGSVSTLKIQRTQQEDSAVYLCASSLFGRGLSYNEQFFGPGTRLTVL.

This chain joins TRBV27 and TRBJ1-5, with D possibly TRBD1 on 5 matching bases. CDR3 length equals 16 residues. Between the trimmed V and J ends, which lost 5 bases and 0 bases, there was a span of 14 bases. Germline V lookup: CDR1 MNHEY, CDR2 SMNVEV (reference sequence). The CDR3 DNA reads TGTGCCAGCAGTCCCGATAGGGGCTATAGCAATCAGCCCCAGCATTTT. This encodes CASSPDRGYSNQPQHF.

CDR3 nucleotide sequence: TGTGCCAGCAGCGTAGGGTTCCGGGGCGTCGGGGCACCCCTCCACTTT. Its protein is CASSVGFRGVGAPLHF. The chain recombines TRBV9 with TRBJ1-6, with D possibly TRBD1 on 5 matching bases. This CDR3 spans 16 amino acids. The germline V and J ends were trimmed by 0 bases and 11 bases, with 18 bases remaining between them. Per the germline V gene, CDR1 is SGDLS and CDR2 is YYNGEE. Together with reference TRBV9 and TRBJ1-6, the CDR3 gives the full variable domain: DSGVTQTPKHLITATGQRVTLRCSPRSGDLSVYWYQQSLDQGLQFLIQYYNGEERAKGNILERFSAQQFPDLHSELNLSSLELGDSALYFCASSVGFRGVGAPLHFGNGTRLTVT.

The V call is TRBV18, the J call TRBJ2-7; tentatively, D is TRBD1 (5 bases). The CDR3 totals 14 residues. The V and J ends lost 6 bases and 1 base respectively, with 13 bases between them. Germline V gene lookup returns CDR1 KGHSH and CDR2 LQKENI. CDR3 loop: CASSTESGSYEQYF. DNA for the CDR3: TGTGCCAGCTCGACGGAGTCAGGGTCCTACGAGCAGTACTTC.

This clone was found once. V is TRBV6-6 and J is TRBJ1-3; 7 bases match TRBD1. This CDR3 comprises 16 residues. The ends lost 6 bases at V and 2 bases at J; junction bases unmatched: 10. Germline-derived CDR1 and CDR2 are MNHNY and SVGAGI (reference sequence). CDR3 amino acids: CASSSTGVWAGNTIYF. The CDR3 region has the DNA TGTGCCAGCAGCTCTACAGGGGTTTGGGCTGGAAACACCATATATTTT.

V gene TRBV25-1 combines with J gene TRBJ1-3; D is ambiguous. The CDR3 is 14 amino acids. The V end was cut by 6 bases, the J end by 4 bases, with 13 bases between. The germline gives CDR1 MGHDK, CDR2 SYGVNS. CDR3 bases: TGTGCCAGCAGCCCGCCCCTTGGGGGAAACACCATATATTTT. Residues: CASSPPLGGNTIYF.

V gene TRBV27 combines with J gene TRBJ2-6; no firm D call. CDR3 length: 13 residues. CDR1 is MNHEY, CDR2 SMNVEV, per germline (reference sequence). V was clipped by 7 bases and J by 1 base, with 5 bases between them. The CDR3 sequence: CASKLSGANVLTF. The CDR3 DNA is TGTGCCAGCAAATTATCTGGGGCCAACGTCCTGACTTTC.

The rearrangement uses TRBV9 and TRBJ2-1; TRBD2 is a possible D gene (6 bases). CDR1 and CDR2 (germline): SGDLS, YYNGEE. This CDR3 has 15 amino acids. V lost 1 base and J lost 5, with 13 bases in between. The DNA of the CDR3 is TGTGCCAGCAGCGTACTGGGCGGGGTAGACAATGAGCAGTTCTTC. It is translated as CASSVLGGVDNEQFF.

Written as DNA, the CDR3 is TGTGCCAGCAGCAGGACAGGAAACTATGGCTACACCTTC. It encodes CASSRTGNYGYTF. The J gene is TRBJ1-2, the V gene TRBV11-2; 7 bases agree with TRBD1. V was pared by 5 bases and J by 2 bases, with 2 bases of the junction left unmatched. Germline loops: CDR1 SGHAT, CDR2 FQNNGV. CDR3 length: 13 residues.

The chain couples TRBV11-1 to TRBJ1-6; the match to TRBD1 covers 10 bases. This CDR3 is built from 15 residues. Germline trimming cut 5 bases from V and 6 bases from J; bases unmatched to any gene: 4. Per germline, CDR1 SGHAT and CDR2 FQDESV (reference sequence). The DNA for the CDR3 is TGTGCCAGCAGCACCCGGACAGGGGGTAATTCACCCCTCCACTTT. Translated: CASSTRTGGNSPLHF.

The CDR3 region has the DNA TGTGCCAGCAACCGGGGATCTCCCGGGGAGACCCAGTACTTC. Translating it yields CASNRGSPGETQYF. The chain combines TRBV6-5 with TRBJ2-5; D is possibly TRBD2 (5 bases). The CDR3 is 14 residues long. Germline values: CDR1 MNHEY, CDR2 SVGAGI. Deletions cut 7 bases from V and 5 bases from J, with 17 bases between.

The chain employs TRBV11-2 and TRBJ1-5; D not resolved. Trimming shortened V by 2 bases and J by 7 bases, and 9 bases separated the two germline ends. This CDR3 comprises 13 residues. The germline V gene encodes CDR1 SGHAT and CDR2 FQNNGV. This chain's CDR3 is CASSLTSDQPQHF. Written as DNA, the CDR3 is TGTGCCAGCAGCTTAACATCCGACCAGCCCCAGCATTTT.

The chain couples TRBV15 to TRBJ2-1, with D perhaps TRBD2 (5 bases). Germline V lookup: CDR1 LNHNV, CDR2 YYDKDF (reference sequence). The length of the CDR3 is 14 residues. Trimming took off 0 bases at V and 4 bases at J, with 7 bases between the two ends. CDR3 amino acids: CATSRDPGYNEQFF. CDR3 nucleotide sequence: TGTGCCACCAGCAGAGATCCGGGATACAATGAGCAGTTCTTC.

This clone came up a few times. The chain uses TRBV6-4 and TRBJ2-5; D ambiguous. Germline V gene lookup returns CDR1 MRHNA and CDR2 SNTAGT. The CDR3 length is 13 residues. V was shortened by 4 bases and J by 5 bases, with 11 bases between the two germline ends. The CDR3 reads CASSVGPAETQYF. In nucleotides, the CDR3 is TGTGCCAGCAGTGTAGGGCCCGCGGAGACCCAGTACTTC.

This clone was seen a single time. The chain links TRBV7-9 to TRBJ2-7; tentatively, D is TRBD1 (6 bases). The CDR3 runs 14 residues. The germline V gene encodes CDR1 SEHNR and CDR2 FQNEAQ (reference sequence). V lost 2 bases to trimming and J lost 0 bases, with 8 bases between them. This CDR3 reads CASSLPGASYEQYF. The DNA for the CDR3 is TGTGCCAGCAGCTTACCAGGGGCCTCCTACGAGCAGTACTTC.

V usage is TRBV5-1 and J usage is TRBJ2-5; 8 bases line up with TRBD2. Germline CDR1 SGHRS, CDR2 YFSETQ. The CDR3 runs 19 residues. Trimming cost V 8 bases and J 0 bases; bases outside gene matches: 21. As DNA, the CDR3 is TGCGCCAGTAGCGGCAGGCAGGGAGGGCCTAGCGGGTACCAAGAGACCCAGTACTTC. Translation: CASSGRQGGPSGYQETQYF.

The chain uses TRBV27 and TRBJ2-3; tentative D call: TRBD2 (5 bases). V lost 8 bases and J 5 bases, leaving 35 bases between the germline ends. This CDR3 spans 20 amino acids. Per germline, CDR1 MNHEY and CDR2 SMNVEV (reference sequence). CDR3 sequence (DNA): TGTGCCAGCCAGTTTATCGATGGGTGCGAGATTACGTGGCGGGTAGATACGCAGTATTTT. It yields the protein CASQFIDGCEITWRVDTQYF.